What follows describes a single T cell receptor beta chain. Its antigen is still unknown. Per germline, CDR1 SGHDT and CDR2 YYEEEE. Trimming at V came to 1 base and at J to 17 bases, leaving 17 bases not matched to a gene. This CDR3 spans 15 amino acids. This sample is drawn from a study of early stage breast cancer tumors. In the study overall: ER+/PR+/HER2- status applied to about 70% of the 16 invasive breast tumors.

Study conclusions and caveats: Enriched TCRB sequences shared across patients were mostly commonly generated sequences. Tumors had about 2.5-fold higher T cell density and higher clonality than adjacent normal breast tissue.

Each sample had two DNA replicates, 0.45 to 0.65 ug blood or 1.5 ug tissue. The data were produced by immunoSEQ multiplex PCR, yet TCRdb's version contains in-frame clones alone and is incomplete. The table includes roughly 49,000 clones, roughly 78% detected once. This chain links TRBV5-6 with TRBJ1-4; 7 bases align to TRBD1. The specimen was blood. The origin of this receptor is a person aged 40 to 49 with breast cancer. CDR3: CASSLTGQEISGEFF. As DNA, the CDR3 is TGTGCCAGCAGCTTGACTGGACAGGAGATTTCGGGGGAATTTTTT.